Shown below are 27 T cell receptor beta chains from a single sample sequenced in a study of blood T cell repertoires in COVID-19. Using immunoSEQ multiplex PCR, the repertoire was profiled, and TCRdb retains in-frame clones only, with some absent. Here the sample spans fewer than 400,000 clones, around 83% being singletons. Sequencing used peripheral blood. These receptors were taken from a young man with active or convalescent COVID-19.

DNA of the CDR3: TGTGCCTGGAGGCAGGGGGACTATGGCTACACCTTC. Translated: CAWRQGDYGYTF. This chain uses TRBV30 with TRBJ1-2; 7 nucleotides align to TRBD1. Unmatched junction bases numbered 1, after V lost 3 bases and J lost 3 bases. This CDR3 is 12 amino acids long. Germline CDR1 is GTSNPN and CDR2 is SVGIG (reference sequence).

The chain links TRBV20-1 to TRBJ2-7, with D tentatively TRBD2 (5 bases). The V end lost 8 bases, the J end lost 4 bases, and 12 bases lay between the germline ends. Per germline, CDR1 DFQATT and CDR2 SNEGSKA (reference sequence). The CDR3 has 11 residues. CDR3 DNA sequence: TGCAGTTCCGTTCGGGGATACGAGCAGTACTTC. Translation gives CSSVRGYEQYF.

This clone was picked up a small number of times. CDR3: CASSLLSGNTIYF. The CDR3 coding sequence is TGTGCCAGCAGCCTCCTCTCTGGAAACACCATATATTTT. The chain uses TRBV12-3 or TRBV12-4 and TRBJ1-3; D not resolved. The CDR3 has 13 residues. V shed 6 bases and J shed 0 bases, with 6 bases lying between them.

The gene calls are TRBV12-3 or TRBV12-4 and TRBJ1-5, with D perhaps matching TRBD1 (6 bases). V shed 5 bases and J shed 6 bases, with 8 bases lying between them. The CDR3 runs 12 residues. The CDR3 spells CASSPGAQPQHF. CDR3 DNA: TGTGCCAGCAGTCCAGGGGCTCAGCCCCAGCATTTT.

The chain carries TRBV6-2 or TRBV6-3 and TRBJ2-7; D may be TRBD2 (7 bases). Germline V gene sequence: CDR1 MNHEY, CDR2 SVGEGT. This CDR3 is 17 amino acids long. With 4 bases removed from V and 4 bases from J, the gap between germline ends came to 23 bases. As DNA, the CDR3 is TGTGCCAGCAGTTCCCTCCACAGGGCGTCCGGGGGGTACGAGCAGTACTTC. Translating it yields CASSSLHRASGGYEQYF.

The rearrangement links TRBV2 to TRBJ2-3, with 12 bases that match TRBD2. After removal of 6 bases from V and 4 bases from J, the junction contained 8 bases not matched to a gene. Germline V gene lookup returns CDR1 SNHLY and CDR2 FYNNEI. The length of the CDR3 is 16 residues. DNA of the CDR3: TGTGCCAGCAGGATAAGACTAGCGGGAGTTTCAGATACGCAGTATTTT. Amino acids: CASRIRLAGVSDTQYF.

This sequence joins TRBV18 and TRBJ2-1; D remains ambiguous. V shed 6 bases and J shed 8 bases, with 11 bases lying between them. CDR1 and CDR2 from the germline V gene are KGHSH and LQKENI. CDR3 length: 12 residues. For the CDR3, the DNA is TGTGCCAGCTCCCCGGTTACGGATGAGCAGTTCTTC. This translates into CASSPVTDEQFF. Full variable domain (rest looked up from reference TRBV18 and TRBJ2-1): NAGVMQNPRHLVRRRGQEARLRCSPMKGHSHVYWYRQLPEEGLKFMVYLQKENIIDESGMPKERFSAEFPKEGPSILRIQQVVRGDSAAYFCASSPVTDEQFFGPGTRLTVL.

The count of this clone is one. The V gene is TRBV29-1, the J gene TRBJ1-1, with D perhaps matching TRBD1 (5 bases). Between the trimmed V and J ends, which lost 5 bases and 0 bases, there was a span of 10 bases. Germline V gene data show CDR1 as SQVTM and CDR2 as ANQGSEA. The length of the CDR3 is 13 residues. CDR3 nucleotides: TGCAGCGTTTCGACAGCAATGAACACTGAAGCTTTCTTT. Amino acid sequence: CSVSTAMNTEAFF.

The chain combines TRBV10-3 with TRBJ2-1; 7 bases map to TRBD2. The germline gives CDR1 ENHRY, CDR2 SYGVKD. V gave up 6 bases and J gave up 1 base; unmatched junction bases: 9. The CDR3 consists of 16 residues. The CDR3 DNA reads TGTGCCATCAGCGAGCGGGATGGCGGATCCTACAATGAGCAGTTCTTC. The encoded protein is CAISERDGGSYNEQFF.

This chain uses TRBV2 with TRBJ1-6; TRBD1 aligns across 7 bases. The CDR3 length is 15 residues. Germline V CDR1 and CDR2: SNHLY, FYNNEI. J was trimmed by 7 bases and V by 5 bases; bases with no gene match: 8. CDR3 nucleotide sequence: TGTGCCAGCAGTAAAGACAGGGTGGGGAATTCACCCCTCCACTTT. Translated, it gives CASSKDRVGNSPLHF. Complete variable domain (other parts from reference TRBV2 and TRBJ1-6): EPEVTQTPSHQVTQMGQEVILRCVPISNHLYFYWYRQILGQKVEFLVSFYNNEISEKSEIFDDQFSVERPDGSNFTLKIRSTKLEDSAMYFCASSKDRVGNSPLHFGNGTRLTVT.

The gene calls are TRBV10-3 and TRBJ1-3; 7 bases agree with TRBD1. The J segment lost 0 bases and the V segment lost 0 bases, leaving 5 bases of the junction unmatched. The CDR3 covers 17 residues. Looked up from germline, CDR1 is ENHRY and CDR2 is SYGVKD. CDR3 sequence: CAISESGGQVSGNTIYF. Here the CDR3 DNA reads TGTGCCATCAGTGAGTCGGGAGGACAGGTCTCTGGAAACACCATATATTTT.

This clone was recorded only once. The chain has TRBV24-1 and TRBJ1-5; D is unresolved. This CDR3 comprises 14 residues. Looked up from germline, CDR1 is KGHDR and CDR2 is SFDVKD. Trimming took 4 bases from V and 0 from J, leaving 6 bases between them. CDR3 sequence (DNA): TGTGCCACCAGTGAAAATTATAGCAATCAGCCCCAGCATTTT. As protein: CATSENYSNQPQHF.

V gene TRBV28 combines with J gene TRBJ1-1; D not certain. V lost 8 bases, J lost 1 base, and 14 bases lay in between. From germline, CDR1 is MDHEN and CDR2 SYDVKM. The CDR3 sequence is 14 residues long. CDR3 protein: CASLSQRGNTEAFF. DNA of the CDR3: TGTGCCAGCCTGTCTCAACGGGGGAACACTGAAGCTTTCTTT.

V usage is TRBV11-1 and J usage is TRBJ2-7, with 8 positions matching TRBD1. V lost 5 bases to trimming and J lost 4 bases; unmatched junction nucleotides: 10. The CDR3 runs to 15 residues. CDR1 and CDR2 from the germline V gene are SGHAT and FQDESV (reference sequence). The CDR3 here is CASSLAGTGLYEQYF. CDR3 sequence (DNA): TGTGCCAGCAGCCTCGCGGGGACAGGATTATACGAGCAGTACTTC.

In regard to this clone: This CDR3 is also generated by other DNA sequences in the sample. The chain combines TRBV7-3 with TRBJ2-3; 7 bases agree with TRBD2. CDR3 length: 14 amino acids. From germline, CDR1 is SGHTA and CDR2 FQGTGA. Unmatched junction bases numbered 5, after V lost 2 bases and J lost 6 bases. This CDR3 is CASSLRGRGDTQYF. The CDR3 coding sequence is TGTGCCAGCAGCTTACGAGGGCGGGGGGATACGCAGTATTTT. Filled out from reference TRBV7-3 and TRBJ2-3, the complete variable domain reads GAGVSQTPSNKVTEKGKYVELRCDPISGHTALYWYRQSLGQGPEFLIYFQGTGAADDSGLPNDRFFAVRPEGSVSTLKIQRTERGDSAVYLCASSLRGRGDTQYFGPGTRLTVL.

V usage is TRBV14 and J usage is TRBJ2-7, with 10 bases fitting TRBD2. Per the germline V gene, CDR1 is SGHDN and CDR2 is FVKESK. The CDR3 loop spans 15 amino acids. The V and J ends lost 0 bases and 2 bases, in that order; junction bases with no gene match: 1. CDR3 nucleotides: TGTGCCAGCAGCCAAGAGAGCGGGAGGGCCTACGAGCAGTACTTC. It specifies CASSQESGRAYEQYF.

The chain uses TRBV9 and TRBJ2-2, with TRBD2 matching 15 bases. Per germline, CDR1 SGDLS and CDR2 YYNGEE. This CDR3 contains 19 residues. J lost 6 bases, V lost 2 bases, and 11 bases had no gene match. The DNA of the CDR3 is TGTGCCAGCAGCGTCCGGACTAGCGGGAGGGCTCTCCCGCCCGGGGAGCTGTTTTTT. It codes for CASSVRTSGRALPPGELFF.

The chain has TRBV9 and TRBJ2-7, with D perhaps matching TRBD2 (6 bases). V lost 6 bases and J 1 base, leaving 17 bases between the germline ends. Germline assignment: CDR1 SGDLS and CDR2 YYNGEE. CDR3 length: 15 amino acids. The CDR3 sequence is CASTPGLAPSYEQYF. The CDR3 DNA reads TGTGCCAGCACCCCGGGGCTAGCGCCTTCCTACGAGCAGTACTTC.

The rearrangement uses TRBV11-3 and TRBJ1-2; a possible D gene is TRBD1 (5 bases). The germline CDR1 and CDR2 sequences are SGHNT and YENEEA. Trimming stripped 0 bases from V and 6 bases from J, with 11 bases between. CDR3 length: 14 amino acids. Here the CDR3 reads CASSLDGREDGYTF. The CDR3 nucleotides are TGTGCCAGCAGCTTAGACGGCAGGGAGGATGGCTACACCTTC. Drawing the rest from reference TRBV11-3 and TRBJ1-2, the complete variable domain is EAGVVQSPRYKIIEKKQPVAFWCNPISGHNTLYWYLQNLGQGPELLIRYENEEAVDDSQLPKDRFSAERLKGVDSTLKIQPAELGDSAVYLCASSLDGREDGYTFGSGTRLTVV.

This chain joins TRBV7-9 and TRBJ2-7; D gene uncertain. V was cut by 1 base and J by 0 bases, with 10 bases left in between. Germline assignment: CDR1 SEHNR and CDR2 FQNEAQ (reference sequence). The CDR3 spans 15 residues. The chain's CDR3 is CASSLGGRSSYEQYF. CDR3 DNA sequence: TGTGCCAGCAGCTTAGGCGGAAGAAGCTCCTACGAGCAGTACTTC.

This sequence joins TRBV19 and TRBJ1-5, with unresolved D. V lost 0 bases to trimming and J lost 3 bases, with 3 bases between them. The CDR3 is made up of 13 amino acids. Germline V CDR1 and CDR2: LNHDA, SQIVND (reference sequence). The CDR3 nucleotides are TGTGCCAGTAGTATAGATTACAATCAGCCCCAGCATTTT. Amino acids: CASSIDYNQPQHF.

The chain carries TRBV6-5 and TRBJ2-7; 9 bases agree with TRBD2. Per germline, CDR1 MNHEY and CDR2 SVGAGI. CDR3 length: 16 amino acids. V dropped 2 bases and J dropped 2; count of bases not matched to a gene: 7. The CDR3 nucleotides read TGTGCCAGCAGTTACGACGGAGCGGGGGGCCCCTACGAGCAGTACTTC. Its translation: CASSYDGAGGPYEQYF.

The V call is TRBV6-2 or TRBV6-3, the J call TRBJ2-4; possibly TRBD2 for D (7 bases). Trimming pared 4 bases from V and 0 bases from J, leaving 13 bases between. Per the germline V gene, CDR1 is MNHEY and CDR2 is SVGEGT. The CDR3 covers 16 residues. In DNA form, the CDR3 reads TGTGCCAGCAGTTGGGGGGGGCGGGGAGCCAAAAACATTCAGTACTTC. Translated: CASSWGGRGAKNIQYF.

The V call is TRBV5-1, the J call TRBJ2-2, with 11 bases aligning to TRBD2. V trimming: 4 bases; J trimming: 7 bases; junction bases outside the gene matches: 12. The germline V gene has CDR1 SGHRS and CDR2 YFSETQ. This CDR3 comprises 17 residues. The CDR3 sequence: CASSIGELAGVVGELFF. CDR3 nucleotides: TGCGCCAGCAGCATTGGTGAACTAGCGGGAGTCGTCGGGGAGCTGTTTTTT.

The chain couples TRBV5-5 to TRBJ2-2; D possibly corresponds to TRBD2 (6 bases). This CDR3 has 16 amino acids. The germline gives CDR1 SGHKS, CDR2 YYEKEE (reference sequence). V gave up 4 bases and J gave up 4 bases, with 17 bases separating them. CDR3: CASSQGVAEATGELFF. DNA of the CDR3: TGTGCCAGCAGCCAAGGGGTAGCGGAGGCCACCGGGGAGCTGTTTTTT.

V gene TRBV4-3 combines with J gene TRBJ2-2; 7 bases agree with TRBD1. The CDR3 loop spans 15 amino acids. J was trimmed by 6 bases and V by 4 bases; bases with no gene match: 8. The germline CDR1 and CDR2 sequences are LGHNA and YSLEER. The CDR3 DNA sequence: TGCGCCAGCAGCCGCGAAACAGGGGCCCCCGGGGAGCTGTTTTTT. Protein sequence: CASSRETGAPGELFF.

V usage is TRBV28 and J usage is TRBJ2-5; the match to TRBD1 covers 9 bases. Looked up from germline, CDR1 is MDHEN and CDR2 is SYDVKM. The V segment lost 5 bases and the J segment 3 bases; nucleotides outside the gene matches: 10. This CDR3 is built from 16 residues. CDR3 sequence (DNA): TGTGCCAGCAGTCTCCCCTGGACAGGGGAAAAAGAGACCCAGTACTTC. Translating gives CASSLPWTGEKETQYF.